This is a list of T cell receptor beta chains from one sample in a study of control samples from healthy donors and cancer patients. Assay used: immunoSEQ multiplex PCR; TCRdb lists only in-frame clones, some missing. The sample carries some 150,000 clones, 90% to 95% recorded once. Material for sequencing was PBMCs. These receptors all stem from a man in his 60s with colorectal cancer. CDR3s include the opening cysteine and the closing phenylalanine or tryptophan. Each record gives: CDR3 protein, CDR3 DNA, D gene, J gene, clone size, V gene. A D gene is named only where the DNA matches it firmly. Size tells how often a clone was seen (once, few, many) or the class of an expanded clone, and some rows leave it out.

CASSPASGGAYEQFF | TGCGCCAGCTCCCCCGCTAGCGGGGGGGCCTATGAGCAGTTCTTC | TRBD2 | TRBJ2-1 | . | TRBV5-1
CASSQGMEIETQYF | TGTGCCAGCAGCCAAGGGATGGAGATAGAGACCCAGTACTTC | . | TRBJ2-5 | . | TRBV3-1/TRBV3-2
CASSFLVDTQYF | TGTGCCAGCAGCTTTTTGGTTGATACGCAGTATTTT | . | TRBJ2-3 | . | TRBV7-9
CASSDSSVEGGGYTF | TGCGCCAGCAGTGATTCTTCGGTCGAGGGAGGTGGCTACACCTTC | . | TRBJ1-2 | . | TRBV10-2
CASSLAGTNYGYTF | TGTGCCAGCAGCTTGGCCGGGACAAACTATGGCTACACCTTC | . | TRBJ1-2 | . | TRBV5-6
CASSSRGQDPNYGYTF | TGTGCCAGCAGTTCCCGGGGACAGGACCCTAACTATGGCTACACCTTC | TRBD1 | TRBJ1-2 | . | TRBV6-6
CASSNRNNEQFF | TGTGCCAGCAGTAACCGAAACAATGAGCAGTTCTTC | . | TRBJ2-1 | . | TRBV27
CATREGNTEAFF | TGTGCCACCCGGGAGGGGAACACTGAAGCTTTCTTT | . | TRBJ1-1 | . | TRBV25-1
CASRPTGRSNYGYTF | TGTGCCAGTAGACCGACAGGGAGGTCTAACTATGGCTACACCTTC | TRBD1 | TRBJ1-2 | many | TRBV19
CASSPGTSGADTQYF | TGTGCCAGCTCGCCTGGGACTAGCGGGGCTGATACGCAGTATTTT | TRBD2 | TRBJ2-3 | . | TRBV18
CASSSSGGQVDTQYF | TGTGCCAGCAGCTCTAGCGGGGGGCAGGTGGATACGCAGTATTTT | TRBD2 | TRBJ2-3 | once | TRBV2
CASSMIAPENIQYF | TGTGCCAGTAGTATGATAGCCCCGGAAAACATTCAGTACTTC | . | TRBJ2-4 | . | TRBV19
CASSPPLGQGVSEQYF | TGTGCCAGCTCACCACCCCTGGGGCAGGGGGTAAGCGAGCAGTACTTC | TRBD1 | TRBJ2-7 | . | TRBV18
CASQEANYGYTF | TGTGCCAGTCAAGAAGCTAACTATGGCTACACCTTC | . | TRBJ1-2 | once | TRBV6-5
CASSFSSDTQYF | TGTGCCAGCAGTTTTTCGTCAGATACGCAGTATTTT | . | TRBJ2-3 | . | TRBV12-3/TRBV12-4
CASSYGDRVSYGYTF | TGTGCCAGCAGTTACGGGGACAGGGTGAGCTATGGCTACACCTTC | TRBD1 | TRBJ1-2 | . | TRBV6-5
CASSPGSYEQYF | TGTGCCAGCAGTCCAGGCTCCTACGAGCAGTACTTC | . | TRBJ2-7 | . | TRBV6-6
CASSQPSDNEQFF | TGTGCCAGCAGCCAACCGTCTGACAATGAGCAGTTCTTC | . | TRBJ2-1 | once | TRBV3-1/TRBV3-2
CASSYGGASETQYF | TGTGCCAGCAGTTACGGGGGGGCGTCGGAGACCCAGTACTTC | . | TRBJ2-5 | . | TRBV6-2/TRBV6-3
CASSELAGEYNEQFF | TGTGCCAGTAGCGAACTAGCGGGGGAATATAATGAGCAGTTCTTC | TRBD2 | TRBJ2-1 | . | TRBV19
CASSLAGRYGYTF | TGTGCCAGTTCTCTGGCAGGGAGGTATGGCTACACCTTC | . | TRBJ1-2 | . | TRBV19
CASSFGVSGEETQYF | TGTGCCAGCAGCTTTGGGGTTAGCGGGGAAGAGACCCAGTACTTC | TRBD2 | TRBJ2-5 | . | TRBV5-8
CASRRQDRGFNTEAFF | TGTGCCAGCAGAAGGCAAGACAGAGGTTTTAACACTGAAGCTTTCTTT | . | TRBJ1-1 | . | TRBV27
CASSMTGLDGYTF | TGTGCCAGCAGCATGACAGGATTAGATGGCTACACCTTC | . | TRBJ1-2 | . | TRBV5-6
CASSATGVHSPLHF | TGTGCCAGCAGTGCTACAGGGGTCCATTCACCCCTCCACTTT | TRBD1 | TRBJ1-6 | . | TRBV7-9
CASSPTGVQETQYF | TGTGCCAGCTCTCCGACAGGGGTCCAAGAGACCCAGTACTTC | TRBD1 | TRBJ2-5 | . | TRBV18
CASSYRGNTEAFF | TGTGCCAGCAGTTACAGGGGTAACACTGAAGCTTTCTTT | . | TRBJ1-1 | . | TRBV6-5
CASRKGSSYNSPLHF | TGTGCCAGCAGAAAAGGTAGCTCCTATAATTCACCCCTCCACTTT | . | TRBJ1-6 | few | TRBV27